This paragraph covers one TCR beta chain sequence. This sample was taken from a study of technical replicates of blood from a handful of donors. V was pared by 10 bases and J by 5 bases, with 11 bases between. This CDR3 is built from 11 residues. Germline CDR1 LNHDA, CDR2 SQIVND (reference sequence). Some clones are missing from TCRdb's copy, which holds only in-frame ones; the method was immunoSEQ multiplex PCR. In the table there are under 90,000 clones, approximately 90% of which are singletons. The specimen was T cells isolated from PBMCs. This receptor was identified in a human donor in good health. The rearrangement uses TRBV19 and TRBJ1-2, with D perhaps TRBD1 (6 bases). This chain's CDR3 is CATLDSYGYTF. The CDR3 DNA reads as TGTGCCACCTTGGACAGTTATGGCTACACCTTC.